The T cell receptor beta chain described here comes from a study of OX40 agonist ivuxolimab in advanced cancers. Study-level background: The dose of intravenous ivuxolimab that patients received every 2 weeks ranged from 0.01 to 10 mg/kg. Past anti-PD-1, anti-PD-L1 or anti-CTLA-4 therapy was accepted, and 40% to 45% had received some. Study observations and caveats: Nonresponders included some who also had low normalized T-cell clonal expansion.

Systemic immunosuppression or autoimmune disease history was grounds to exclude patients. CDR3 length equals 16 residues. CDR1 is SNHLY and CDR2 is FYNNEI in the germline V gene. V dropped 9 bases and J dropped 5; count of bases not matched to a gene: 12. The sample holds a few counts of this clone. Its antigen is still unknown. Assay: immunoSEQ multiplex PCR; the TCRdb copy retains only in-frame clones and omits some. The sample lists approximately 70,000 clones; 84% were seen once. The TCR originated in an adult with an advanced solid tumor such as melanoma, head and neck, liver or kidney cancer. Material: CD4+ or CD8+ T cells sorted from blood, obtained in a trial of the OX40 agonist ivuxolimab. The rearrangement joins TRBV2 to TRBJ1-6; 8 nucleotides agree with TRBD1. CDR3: CASSRRPTGDNSPLHF. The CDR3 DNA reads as TGTGCCAGTAGCCGCCGACCGACAGGGGATAATTCACCCCTCCACTTT. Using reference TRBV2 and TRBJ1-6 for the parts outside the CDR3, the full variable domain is EPEVTQTPSHQVTQMGQEVILRCVPISNHLYFYWYRQILGQKVEFLVSFYNNEISEKSEIFDDQFSVERPDGSNFTLKIRSTKLEDSAMYFCASSRRPTGDNSPLHFGNGTRLTVT.